The rows below give T cell receptor beta chains drawn from one sample of a study of Ad26.COV2.S vaccination and SARS-CoV-2 variants. Here immunoSEQ multiplex PCR was the method, and the copy in TCRdb shows in-frame clones only, minus some. The table lists 360,000 or so clones, about 88% of them singletons. The sequencing used peripheral blood, collected in a trial of Ad26.COV2.S vaccine versus placebo. These receptors were obtained from a person aged 18 to 65 who received the Ad26.COV2.S COVID-19 vaccine or a placebo. Each CDR3 is given with its conserved first and last residue. A D gene is named only where the DNA matches it firmly. Not every row has a clone size; where given, it reads once, few, many or a size class.

CDR3nt | CDR3aa | abundance | j_gene | v_gene | d_gene | len
TGTGCCACCAGCAGAGATGTGGCAGGGGGACGGTACACTGAAGCTTTCTTT | CATSRDVAGGRYTEAFF | NA | TRBJ1-1 | TRBV15 | TRBD1 | 17
TGTGCCACCGTTGACAGGGCCCTCTCTGGAAACACCATATATTTT | CATVDRALSGNTIYF | NA | TRBJ1-3 | TRBV19 | TRBD1 | 15
TGTGCCAGCAGCGGTGTTCGGGGGACTGAAGCTTTCTTT | CASSGVRGTEAFF | NA | TRBJ1-1 | TRBV7-9 | NA | 13
TGTGCCAGCAGCTTGGAAGGGCCCGTACCCTACGAGCAGTACTTC | CASSLEGPVPYEQYF | NA | TRBJ2-7 | TRBV5-4 | NA | 15
TGTGCAAGCAGGTCCGGGGAAGCCAAAAACATTCAGTACTTC | CASRSGEAKNIQYF | NA | TRBJ2-4 | TRBV28 | NA | 14
TGTGCCAGCAGTCCTTTAGCGGGAGGCCGGACCGGGGAGCTGTTTTTT | CASSPLAGGRTGELFF | NA | TRBJ2-2 | TRBV6-4 | TRBD2 | 16
TGTGCCAGCGCACAGGGGGTCTCCTACGAGCAGTACTTC | CASAQGVSYEQYF | NA | TRBJ2-7 | TRBV27 | TRBD1 | 13
TGTGCCAGCAGCTTACAGGCTAGCGGCACAGATACGCAGTATTTT | CASSLQASGTDTQYF | NA | TRBJ2-3 | TRBV7-2 | NA | 15
TGTGCCAGCACCATAGCCGGGACTAGCGTCTACGAGCAGTACTTC | CASTIAGTSVYEQYF | NA | TRBJ2-7 | TRBV28 | TRBD2 | 15
TGTGCCAGCAGCCGTGTAGGGACAGGGGTCGGGAGCGGGGAGCTGTTTTTT | CASSRVGTGVGSGELFF | NA | TRBJ2-2 | TRBV7-6 | TRBD1 | 17
TGTGCCAGCCAGGGACAGACCCTTTCAATGTACCAAGAGACCCAGTACTTC | CASQGQTLSMYQETQYF | NA | TRBJ2-5 | TRBV28 | TRBD1 | 17
TGTGCCACCAGCAGAGATCAGGGGGCGAGTAGCTATGGCTACACCTTC | CATSRDQGASSYGYTF | once | TRBJ1-2 | TRBV15 | TRBD1 | 16
TGTGCCATCAGTAGACAGGGGGCTGATGAAAAACTGTTTTTT | CAISRQGADEKLFF | once | TRBJ1-4 | TRBV10-3 | TRBD1 | 14
TGTGCCAGCAGCCCCCACACGAACAATGAGCAGTTCTTC | CASSPHTNNEQFF | NA | TRBJ2-1 | TRBV3-1/TRBV3-2 | NA | 13
TGCGCCAGCAGCTTACCTGGGGGGACCGGGGAGCTGTTTTTT | CASSLPGGTGELFF | NA | TRBJ2-2 | TRBV5-1 | NA | 14
TGTGCCAGCAGCCTCGGCGCCGAGCAGTACTTC | CASSLGAEQYF | NA | TRBJ2-7 | TRBV28 | NA | 11
TGTGCCAGCAGCTTACGGGTGGACAGGGGAGGAGAGTTCTTC | CASSLRVDRGGEFF | NA | TRBJ2-1 | TRBV7-2 | TRBD1 | 14
TGTGCCAGCAGCCTTAGCGGGAGGGGCACAGATACGCAGTATTTT | CASSLSGRGTDTQYF | NA | TRBJ2-3 | TRBV9 | TRBD2 | 15
TGTGCCAGCAGCTTTTCCGGGACTAGCGGGAACAATGAGCAGTTCTTC | CASSFSGTSGNNEQFF | NA | TRBJ2-1 | TRBV7-9 | TRBD2 | 16
TGTGCCAGCAGCACCGGGACATTGGGAACTAATGAAAAACTGTTTTTT | CASSTGTLGTNEKLFF | NA | TRBJ1-4 | TRBV7-9 | NA | 16
TGTGCCAGCAGCTTAGCGGAGAGCGGAGCGAACACCGGGGAGCTGTTTTTT | CASSLAESGANTGELFF | NA | TRBJ2-2 | TRBV7-9 | NA | 17
TGTGCCAGCAGTTTCGGGGGGCGAGATACGCAGTATTTT | CASSFGGRDTQYF | NA | TRBJ2-3 | TRBV12-3/TRBV12-4 | NA | 13
TGTGCCAGTAGGATCGGACAGACGGCCTACAATGAGCAGTTCTTC | CASRIGQTAYNEQFF | NA | TRBJ2-1 | TRBV19 | NA | 15
TGCGCCAGCAGCCAAGGAAGACTATCCACAGATACGCAGTATTTT | CASSQGRLSTDTQYF | few | TRBJ2-3 | TRBV4-3 | NA | 15
TGTGCCAGCAGCTTAGATGTTACTCCTACATATGAGCAGTTCTTC | CASSLDVTPTYEQFF | NA | TRBJ2-1 | TRBV11-2 | NA | 15
TGCAGTGCTAGGCGGACATACGAGCAGTACTTC | CSARRTYEQYF | NA | TRBJ2-7 | TRBV20-1 | NA | 11